Listed below are T cell receptor beta chains from one sample, sequenced in a study of cytomegalovirus exposure and HLA in healthy donors. Sequencing was performed with immunoSEQ multiplex PCR; in TCRdb, only in-frame clones are kept and a portion is missing. The sample has around 130,000 clones. Sequencing was performed on PBMCs. Receptor source: a woman aged 60-75 years in good health and CMV-seronegative. The CDR3 runs from the conserved cysteine through the conserved F or W. The D gene is left open where the match is weak.

v_call	d_call	cdr3_aa
TRBV28	TRBD2	CASSLRLAVSYEQYF
TRBV2	TRBD1	CASIQDREGTGELFF
TRBV6-1	.	CASSFVSLLDGYTF
TRBV14	.	CASSETGWGEKLFF
TRBV14	TRBD1	CASNRGKIAGNTIYF
TRBV2	.	CASGSGSSSYEQYF
TRBV9	.	CASSGDSYEQYF
TRBV19	.	CASSILGQTNYGYTF
TRBV27	.	CASSATAYYEQYF
TRBV6-6	.	CASSGSRGQGTDTQYF
TRBV6-1	.	CASSFSTGNTEAFF
TRBV11-2	.	CASSFARDYGYTF
TRBV19	.	CASSMFRNSNQPQHF
TRBV18	.	CASSPNSSGELFF
TRBV7-2	.	CASKLQSLGKLFF
TRBV9	TRBD1	CASSLYQGQGAEAFF
TRBV13	.	CASSLGQTSNEQYF
TRBV5-4	.	CASSLSQDYGYTF
TRBV9	.	CASSLRDFGSNEQFF
TRBV7-9	TRBD1	CASSDGQGYTEAFF
TRBV27	.	CASSFKETQYF
TRBV7-3	TRBD1	CASSLSGGWQPQHF
TRBV28	.	CASSLVGGFPYF
TRBV15	TRBD2	CATRMGLAGTGELFF
TRBV6-5	.	CASRSPGTEAFF
TRBV30	TRBD2	CAWSVAGGPYEQYF
TRBV2	.	CASSLDRNTEAFF
TRBV29-1	TRBD1	CSVSGQGGAFF
TRBV28	.	CASSFRGTEAFF
TRBV2	.	CASSDGFYEQYF
TRBV5-4	.	CASSYQSNMNTEAFF
TRBV19	.	CASSIGGTNEKLFF
TRBV30	TRBD1	CAWRGTGWFHEQYF
TRBV9	TRBD1	CASSVSRQGGSGANVLTF
TRBV30	.	CASHKGAGGYTF
TRBV5-1	.	CASSSDNEQFF
TRBV7-3	TRBD1	CASSPTGTDSYNEQFF
TRBV6-5	.	CASRRVGRSGNTIYF